The present entry profiles one T cell receptor (beta chain) with its context. CDR3 length: 15 residues. Looked up from germline, CDR1 is ENHRY and CDR2 is SYGVKD. Deletions cut 2 bases from V and 2 bases from J, with 12 bases between. This specimen comes from a study of blood T cell repertoires in COVID-19. In the original analysis: The authors estimated nucleated cell counts from reference gene primer amplification. The assay was immunoSEQ multiplex PCR, and TCRdb's table has in-frame clones only and misses some. That table supplies the V and J calls and clone size; D and trimming were determined from the DNA. The sample records around 11,000 clones, roughly nine tenths being singletons.

The source of this sequence is a man younger than 40 with active or convalescent COVID-19. The chain recombines TRBV10-3 with TRBJ2-5; D perhaps matches TRBD1 (6 bases). The source material was peripheral blood. The CDR3: CAISEGLGGQETQYF. The CDR3 nucleotides are TGTGCCATCAGTGAGGGTCTAGGGGGACAAGAGACCCAGTACTTC.